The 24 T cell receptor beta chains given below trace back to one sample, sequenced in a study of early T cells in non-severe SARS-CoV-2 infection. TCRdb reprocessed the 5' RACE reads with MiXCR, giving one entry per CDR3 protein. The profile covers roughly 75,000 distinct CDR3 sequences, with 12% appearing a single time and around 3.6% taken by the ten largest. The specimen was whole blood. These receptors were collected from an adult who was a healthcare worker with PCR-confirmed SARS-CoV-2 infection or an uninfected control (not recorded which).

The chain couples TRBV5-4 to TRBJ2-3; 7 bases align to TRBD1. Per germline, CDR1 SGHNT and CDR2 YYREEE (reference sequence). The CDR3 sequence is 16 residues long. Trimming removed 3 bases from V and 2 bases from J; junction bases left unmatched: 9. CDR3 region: CASSSAGTATTDTQYF. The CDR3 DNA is TGTGCCAGCAGCTCGGCCGGGACAGCGACCACAGATACGCAGTATTTT.

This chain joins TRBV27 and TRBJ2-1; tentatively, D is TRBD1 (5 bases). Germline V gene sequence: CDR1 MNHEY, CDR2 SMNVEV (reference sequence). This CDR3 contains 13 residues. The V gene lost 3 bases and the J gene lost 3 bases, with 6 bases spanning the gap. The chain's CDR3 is CASSFDSYNEQFF. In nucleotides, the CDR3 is TGTGCCAGCAGTTTCGACAGCTACAATGAGCAGTTCTTC.

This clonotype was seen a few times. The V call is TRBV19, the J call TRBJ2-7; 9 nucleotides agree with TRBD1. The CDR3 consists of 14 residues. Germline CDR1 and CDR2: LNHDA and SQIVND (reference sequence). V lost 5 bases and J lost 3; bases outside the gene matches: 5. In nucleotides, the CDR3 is TGTGCCAGTAGTTACGGGACAGGGTTCTACGAGCAGTACTTC. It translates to CASSYGTGFYEQYF.

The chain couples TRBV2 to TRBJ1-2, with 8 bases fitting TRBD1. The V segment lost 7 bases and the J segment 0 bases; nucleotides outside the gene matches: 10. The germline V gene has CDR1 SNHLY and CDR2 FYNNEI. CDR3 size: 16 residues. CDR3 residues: CASTREGQEANYGYTF. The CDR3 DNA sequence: TGTGCCAGCACCCGAGAGGGACAGGAAGCTAACTATGGCTACACCTTC.

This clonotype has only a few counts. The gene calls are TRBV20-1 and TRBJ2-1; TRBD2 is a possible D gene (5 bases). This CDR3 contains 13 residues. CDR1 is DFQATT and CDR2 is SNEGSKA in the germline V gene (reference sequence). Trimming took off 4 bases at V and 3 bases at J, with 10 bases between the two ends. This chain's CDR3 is CSAIPAVYNEQFF. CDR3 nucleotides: TGCAGTGCTATTCCAGCGGTCTACAATGAGCAGTTCTTC.

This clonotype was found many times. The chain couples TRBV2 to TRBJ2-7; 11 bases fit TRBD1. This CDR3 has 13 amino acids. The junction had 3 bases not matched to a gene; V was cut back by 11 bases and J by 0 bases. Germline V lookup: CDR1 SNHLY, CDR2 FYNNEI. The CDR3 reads CAGTGGLSYEQYF. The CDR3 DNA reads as TGTGCCGGGACAGGGGGACTCTCCTACGAGCAGTACTTC.

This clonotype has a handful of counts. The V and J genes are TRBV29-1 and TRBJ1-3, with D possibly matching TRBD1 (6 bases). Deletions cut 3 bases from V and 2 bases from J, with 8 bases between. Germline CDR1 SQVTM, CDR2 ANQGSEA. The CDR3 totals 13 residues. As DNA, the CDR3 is TGCAGCGTTGATGCAGGGGCTGGAAACACCATATATTTT. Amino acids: CSVDAGAGNTIYF.

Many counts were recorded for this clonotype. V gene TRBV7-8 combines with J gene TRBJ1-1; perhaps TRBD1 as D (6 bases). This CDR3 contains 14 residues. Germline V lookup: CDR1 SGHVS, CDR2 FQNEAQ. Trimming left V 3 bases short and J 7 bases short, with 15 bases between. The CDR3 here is CASSFSGGANEAFF. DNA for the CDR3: TGTGCCAGCAGCTTTTCGGGGGGCGCGAATGAAGCTTTCTTT.

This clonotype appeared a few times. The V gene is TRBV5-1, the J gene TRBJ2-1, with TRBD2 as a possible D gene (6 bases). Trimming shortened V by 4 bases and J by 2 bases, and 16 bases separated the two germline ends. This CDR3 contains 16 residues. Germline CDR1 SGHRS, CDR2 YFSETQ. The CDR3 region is CASSNSSVAAYNEQFF. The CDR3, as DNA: TGCGCCAGCAGCAATTCTAGCGTGGCCGCCTACAATGAGCAGTTCTTC.

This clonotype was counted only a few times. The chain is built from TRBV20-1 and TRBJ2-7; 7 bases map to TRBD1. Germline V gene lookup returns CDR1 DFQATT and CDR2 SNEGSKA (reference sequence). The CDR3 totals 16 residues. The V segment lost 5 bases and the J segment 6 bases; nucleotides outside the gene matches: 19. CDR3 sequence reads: CSASRQGQTSRGEQYF. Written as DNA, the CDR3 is TGCAGTGCTTCCCGACAGGGACAGACGTCTAGGGGCGAGCAGTACTTC.

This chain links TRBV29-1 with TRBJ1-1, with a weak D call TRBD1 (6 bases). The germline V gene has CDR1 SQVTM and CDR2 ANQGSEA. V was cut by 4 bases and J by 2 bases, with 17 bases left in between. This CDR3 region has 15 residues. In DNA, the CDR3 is TGCAGCGTTGGTTCGGGAACAGGGATAAACACTGAAGCTTTCTTT. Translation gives CSVGSGTGINTEAFF. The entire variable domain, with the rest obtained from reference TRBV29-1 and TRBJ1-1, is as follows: SAVISQKPSRDICQRGTSLTIQCQVDSQVTMMFWYRQQPGQSLTLIATANQGSEATYESGFVIDKFPISRPNLTFSTLTVSNMSPEDSSIYLCSVGSGTGINTEAFFGQGTRLTVV.

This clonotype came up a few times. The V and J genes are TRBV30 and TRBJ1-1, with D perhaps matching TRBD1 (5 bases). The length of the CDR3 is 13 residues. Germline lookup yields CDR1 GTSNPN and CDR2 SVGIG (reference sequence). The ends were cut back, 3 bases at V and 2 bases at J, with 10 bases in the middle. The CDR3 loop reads CAWRRTQNTEAFF. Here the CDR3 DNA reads TGTGCCTGGAGGCGGACACAAAACACTGAAGCTTTCTTT.

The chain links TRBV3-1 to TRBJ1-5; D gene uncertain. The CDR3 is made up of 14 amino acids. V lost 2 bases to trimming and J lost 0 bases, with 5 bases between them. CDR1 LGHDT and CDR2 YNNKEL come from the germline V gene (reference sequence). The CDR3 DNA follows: TGTGCCAGCAGCCAAAGCTATAGCAATCAGCCCCAGCATTTT. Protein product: CASSQSYSNQPQHF.

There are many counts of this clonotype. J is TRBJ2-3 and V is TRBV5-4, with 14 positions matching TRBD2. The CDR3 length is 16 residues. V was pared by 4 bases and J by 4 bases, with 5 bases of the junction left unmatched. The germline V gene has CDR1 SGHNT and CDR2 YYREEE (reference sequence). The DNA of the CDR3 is TGTGCCAGCAGCCCGGGACTAGCGGGAGTAGCAGATACGCAGTATTTT. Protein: CASSPGLAGVADTQYF.

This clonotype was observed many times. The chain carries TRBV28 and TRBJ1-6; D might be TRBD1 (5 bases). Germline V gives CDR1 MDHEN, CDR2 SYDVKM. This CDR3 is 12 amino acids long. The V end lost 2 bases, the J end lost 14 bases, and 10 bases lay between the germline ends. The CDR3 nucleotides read TGTGCCAGCAGTTTAAACAGGCTGGCCCTCCACTTT. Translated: CASSLNRLALHF.

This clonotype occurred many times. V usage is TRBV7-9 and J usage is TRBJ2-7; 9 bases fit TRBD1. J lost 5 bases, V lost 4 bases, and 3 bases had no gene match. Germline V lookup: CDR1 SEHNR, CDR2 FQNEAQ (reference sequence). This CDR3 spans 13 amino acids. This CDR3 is CASSYRGLDEQYF. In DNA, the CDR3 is TGTGCCAGCAGCTACAGGGGGCTCGACGAGCAGTACTTC.

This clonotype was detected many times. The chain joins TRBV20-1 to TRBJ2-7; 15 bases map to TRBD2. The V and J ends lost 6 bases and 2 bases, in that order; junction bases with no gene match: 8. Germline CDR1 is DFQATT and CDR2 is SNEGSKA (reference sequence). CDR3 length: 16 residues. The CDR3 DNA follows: TGCAGTGCGAGGGGACTAGCGGGAGGCTATCCCTACGAGCAGTACTTC. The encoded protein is CSARGLAGGYPYEQYF.

The CDR3 nucleotides read TGTGCCAGCAGAGGACTAGCGGGAAGAACAGATACGCAGTATTTT. Translation: CASRGLAGRTDTQYF. V is TRBV2 and J is TRBJ2-3; 12 bases map to TRBD2. V dropped 6 bases and J dropped 3; count of bases not matched to a gene: 4. Per the germline V gene, CDR1 is SNHLY and CDR2 is FYNNEI. The CDR3 consists of 15 residues.

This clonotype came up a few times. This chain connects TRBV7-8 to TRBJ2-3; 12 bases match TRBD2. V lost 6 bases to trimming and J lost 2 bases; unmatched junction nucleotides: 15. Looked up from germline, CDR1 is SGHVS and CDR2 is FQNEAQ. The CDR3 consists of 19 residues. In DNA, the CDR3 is TGTGCCAGCAGTCCTCCTATGGTAGGACTAGCGGGACCCACAGATACGCAGTATTTT. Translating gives CASSPPMVGLAGPTDTQYF.

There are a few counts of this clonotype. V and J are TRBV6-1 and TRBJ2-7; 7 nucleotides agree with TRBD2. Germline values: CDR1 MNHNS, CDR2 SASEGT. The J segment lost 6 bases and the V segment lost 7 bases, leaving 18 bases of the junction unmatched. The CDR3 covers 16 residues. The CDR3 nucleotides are TGTGCCAGCAATCGAAGGGGACTACCCGATTCAGCCGAGCAGTACTTC. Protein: CASNRRGLPDSAEQYF.

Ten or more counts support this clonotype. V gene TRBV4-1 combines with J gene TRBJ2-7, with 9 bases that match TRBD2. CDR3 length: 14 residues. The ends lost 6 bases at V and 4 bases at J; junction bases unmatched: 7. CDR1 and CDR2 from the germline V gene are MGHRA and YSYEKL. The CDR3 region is CASSRGLANYEQYF. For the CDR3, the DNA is TGCGCCAGCAGTCGGGGACTAGCTAATTACGAGCAGTACTTC.

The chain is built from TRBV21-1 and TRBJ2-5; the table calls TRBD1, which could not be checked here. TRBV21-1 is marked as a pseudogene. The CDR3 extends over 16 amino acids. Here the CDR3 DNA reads TGTGCCAGCAGCAAAGCGCTTAGGCAGGGAGTTGAGACCCAGTACTTC. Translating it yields CASSKALRQGVETQYF.

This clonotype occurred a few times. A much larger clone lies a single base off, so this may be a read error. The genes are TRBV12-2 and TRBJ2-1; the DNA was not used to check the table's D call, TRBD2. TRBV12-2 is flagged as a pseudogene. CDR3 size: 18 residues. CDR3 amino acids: CASRFVLGAELAANEQFF. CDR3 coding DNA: TGTGCAAGTCGCTTTGTACTGGGAGCCGAACTAGCGGCCAATGAGCAGTTCTTC.

DNA of the CDR3: TGTGCCACCAGTGGGGACAGCTATGAAGCTTTCTTT. This translates into CATSGDSYEAFF. This rearrangement joins TRBV24-1 to TRBJ1-1; 7 bases map to TRBD1. The CDR3 contains 12 residues. The J segment lost 7 bases and the V segment lost 5 bases, leaving 3 bases of the junction unmatched. The germline V gene encodes CDR1 KGHDR and CDR2 SFDVKD.